The present T cell receptor (beta chain) was sequenced within a study of blood T cell repertoires in COVID-19. Study at large: Acute and convalescent COVID-19 specimens originated in the United States, Italy and Spain. The analysed material was cDNA or gDNA that came from T cells, B-cell-depleted T cells, or PBMCs.

Study processing details: Scientists estimated how many nucleated cells there were by amplifying reference gene primers. Sequencing was performed with immunoSEQ multiplex PCR; in TCRdb, only in-frame clones are kept and a portion is missing. The DNA was the basis for D and trimming; V, J and clone size are from that table. The sample contains about 34,000 clones, about 90% of which appear only once. J was trimmed by 8 bases and V by 1 base; bases with no gene match: 2. Germline CDR1 LNHDA, CDR2 SQIVND (reference sequence). The CDR3 is 14 residues long. V gene TRBV19 combines with J gene TRBJ2-1; 10 positions match TRBD2. The receptor comes from a man aged 60 to 69 with active COVID-19. Input material: peripheral blood. This CDR3 is CASSIASGSYEQFF. CDR3 nucleotides: TGTGCCAGTAGTATAGCTAGCGGGAGCTATGAGCAGTTCTTC. The full variable domain, in which reference TRBV19 and TRBJ2-1 provide the parts outside the CDR3, is DGGITQSPKYLFRKEGQNVTLSCEQNLNHDAMYWYRQDPGQGLRLIYYSQIVNDFQKGDIAEGYSVSREKKESFPLTVTSAQKNPTAFYLCASSIASGSYEQFFGPGTRLTVL.